Listed below are T cell receptor beta chains from one sample, sequenced in a study of blood T cell repertoires in COVID-19. The assay was immunoSEQ multiplex PCR, and TCRdb's table has in-frame clones only and misses some. The data hold approximately 180,000 clones, with roughly 89% observed a single time. The source material was PBMCs or T cells enriched from blood (not recorded which). Every receptor here comes from a woman aged 40 to 50 with acute COVID-19. Each CDR3 is given with its conserved first and last residue. Each record gives: J gene, V gene, clone size, D gene, CDR3 length, CDR3 protein, CDR3 DNA. A D gene is named only where the DNA matches it firmly. Size tells how often a clone was seen (once, few, many) or the class of an expanded clone, and some rows leave it out.

TRBJ2-1 | TRBV7-6 | - | TRBD2 | 15 | CASSSWTSGSDEQFF | TGTGCCAGCAGCTCGTGGACTAGCGGTTCCGATGAGCAGTTCTTC
TRBJ2-1 | TRBV19 | - | TRBD2 | 16 | CASSRELAGGYNEQFF | TGTGCCAGTAGTAGGGAACTAGCGGGAGGGTACAATGAGCAGTTCTTC
TRBJ1-5 | TRBV6-5 | - | TRBD1 | 15 | CASSSGTGVNQPQHF | TGTGCCAGCAGTTCCGGGACAGGGGTAAATCAGCCCCAGCATTTT
TRBJ1-2 | TRBV5-4 | - | TRBD1 | 15 | CASSPGRGQSYGYTF | TGTGCCAGCAGCCCCGGGAGGGGGCAGAGCTATGGCTACACCTTC
TRBJ2-1 | TRBV5-1 | few | TRBD2 | 17 | CASSWGQGTSGSNEQFF | TGCGCCAGCAGCTGGGGGCAGGGGACTAGCGGGAGCAATGAGCAGTTCTTC
TRBJ1-4 | TRBV29-1 | - | - | 11 | CSVTEGEKLFF | TGCAGCGTTACAGAAGGTGAAAAACTGTTTTTT
TRBJ1-3 | TRBV7-2 | - | - | 17 | CASSLASGGGKRNTIYF | TGTGCCAGCAGCTTAGCCTCGGGGGGGGGAAAAAGAAACACCATATATTTT
TRBJ2-3 | TRBV6-1 | - | - | 13 | CASSEGISDTQYF | TGTGCCAGCAGTGAAGGTATATCAGATACGCAGTATTTT
TRBJ2-1 | TRBV4-1 | - | - | 15 | CASSQVLPRPNEQFF | TGCGCCAGCAGCCAAGTCTTGCCTAGACCCAATGAGCAGTTCTTC
TRBJ2-1 | TRBV29-1 | - | TRBD2 | 14 | CSVDMGGDYNEQFF | TGCAGCGTTGATATGGGGGGGGACTACAATGAGCAGTTCTTC
TRBJ2-1 | TRBV19 | - | - | 13 | CASREFSYNEQFF | TGTGCCAGTAGGGAGTTCTCCTACAATGAGCAGTTCTTC
TRBJ2-3 | TRBV30 | - | - | 14 | CAWNGRPFRDTQYF | TGTGCCTGGAATGGGAGACCATTTAGGGATACGCAGTATTTT
TRBJ2-3 | TRBV7-3 | - | - | 14 | CASSEGLATDTQYF | TGTGCCAGCAGCGAAGGACTCGCCACAGATACGCAGTATTTT
TRBJ2-1 | TRBV9 | - | - | 13 | CASSPYGGNEQFF | TGTGCCAGCAGCCCCTACGGGGGCAATGAGCAGTTCTTC
TRBJ2-7 | TRBV29-1 | - | TRBD1 | 13 | CSVRQGAGYEQYF | TGCAGCGTTCGGCAGGGGGCAGGCTACGAGCAGTACTTC
TRBJ2-2 | TRBV9 | - | - | 15 | CASSPYRERAGELFF | TGTGCCAGCAGCCCGTACAGGGAGAGGGCCGGGGAGCTGTTTTTT
TRBJ2-7 | TRBV24-1 | few | TRBD2 | 15 | CATSKAGGPSHEQYF | TGTGCCACCAGTAAGGCGGGAGGGCCGTCTCACGAGCAGTACTTC
TRBJ1-2 | TRBV29-1 | - | TRBD1 | 12 | CSAETGGYGYTF | TGCAGCGCCGAGACAGGGGGGTATGGCTACACCTTC
TRBJ1-1 | TRBV28 | - | TRBD1 | 13 | CASSSGTDVRGFF | TGTGCCAGCAGCTCCGGGACAGACGTTAGAGGTTTCTTT
TRBJ1-1 | TRBV3-1/TRBV3-2 | - | - | 15 | CASSQGATMNTEAFF | TGTGCCAGCAGCCAAGGGGCGACTATGAACACTGAAGCTTTCTTT
TRBJ2-5 | TRBV7-3 | - | - | 16 | CASSLKGASGQETQYF | TGTGCCAGCAGCTTAAAGGGGGCTAGCGGGCAAGAGACCCAGTACTTC
TRBJ1-5 | TRBV9 | - | - | 13 | CASSATGQSPQHF | TGTGCCAGCAGCGCGACGGGACAATCTCCCCAGCATTTT
TRBJ2-7 | TRBV7-3 | - | - | 13 | CASSPMGGYEQYF | TGTGCCAGCAGCCCCATGGGGGGCTACGAGCAGTACTTC
TRBJ2-6 | TRBV7-9 | - | TRBD2 | 18 | CASSPVAGGPSGANVLTF | TGTGCCAGCAGCCCGGTAGCGGGGGGCCCCTCTGGGGCCAACGTCCTGACTTTC
TRBJ2-2 | TRBV4-1 | - | TRBD2 | 18 | CASSLRYSGGGNTGELFF | TGCGCCAGCAGCCTCCGATATTCGGGAGGGGGAAACACCGGGGAGCTGTTTTTT
TRBJ1-1 | TRBV3-1/TRBV3-2 | - | TRBD1 | 15 | CASSQVETGRTEAFF | TGTGCCAGCAGCCAAGTTGAGACAGGGCGGACTGAAGCTTTCTTT
TRBJ2-1 | TRBV5-1 | - | - | 12 | CASSLDSNEQFF | TGCGCCAGCAGCTTGGACAGCAATGAGCAGTTCTTC
TRBJ1-2 | TRBV4-1 | - | - | 12 | CASSQAGNGYTF | TGCGCCAGCAGCCAAGCAGGGAATGGCTACACCTTC
TRBJ1-1 | TRBV6-6 | - | - | 12 | CASSHLPSGAFF | TGTGCCAGCAGCCATCTGCCCTCCGGAGCTTTCTTT
TRBJ2-7 | TRBV6-1 | - | TRBD2 | 15 | CASSELASGTYEQYF | TGTGCCAGCAGTGAATTGGCTAGCGGAACCTACGAGCAGTACTTC
TRBJ2-2 | TRBV13 | - | - | 15 | CASSKTTANTGELFF | TGTGCCAGCAGCAAAACCACAGCTAACACCGGGGAGCTGTTTTTT
TRBJ1-2 | TRBV2 | - | - | 12 | CASSVQVAGYTF | TGTGCCAGCAGTGTACAGGTGGCTGGCTACACCTTC
TRBJ2-1 | TRBV7-9 | - | TRBD2 | 16 | CASSSYERERPDEQFF | TGTGCCAGCAGCTCGTATGAGCGGGAGCGCCCCGATGAGCAGTTCTTC
TRBJ2-1 | TRBV5-5 | - | - | 15 | CASSFLDGDYNEQFF | TGTGCCAGCAGCTTTTTGGACGGGGACTACAATGAGCAGTTCTTC
TRBJ2-3 | TRBV9 | - | TRBD2 | 17 | CASSLYSGGLISDTQYF | TGTGCCAGCAGCCTATATAGCGGGGGGCTTATTTCAGATACGCAGTATTTT
TRBJ2-7 | TRBV5-1 | - | - | 15 | CASSLAWGRPYEQYF | TGCGCCAGCAGCTTGGCCTGGGGGCGACCCTACGAGCAGTACTTC
TRBJ2-3 | TRBV6-2/TRBV6-3 | - | TRBD2 | 17 | CASSYGLAGVGTDTQYF | TGTGCCAGCAGTTATGGACTAGCGGGAGTTGGCACAGATACGCAGTATTTT
TRBJ1-5 | TRBV28 | - | TRBD1 | 15 | CATLWTGYSNQPQHF | TGTGCCACCTTGTGGACAGGATATAGCAATCAGCCCCAGCATTTT